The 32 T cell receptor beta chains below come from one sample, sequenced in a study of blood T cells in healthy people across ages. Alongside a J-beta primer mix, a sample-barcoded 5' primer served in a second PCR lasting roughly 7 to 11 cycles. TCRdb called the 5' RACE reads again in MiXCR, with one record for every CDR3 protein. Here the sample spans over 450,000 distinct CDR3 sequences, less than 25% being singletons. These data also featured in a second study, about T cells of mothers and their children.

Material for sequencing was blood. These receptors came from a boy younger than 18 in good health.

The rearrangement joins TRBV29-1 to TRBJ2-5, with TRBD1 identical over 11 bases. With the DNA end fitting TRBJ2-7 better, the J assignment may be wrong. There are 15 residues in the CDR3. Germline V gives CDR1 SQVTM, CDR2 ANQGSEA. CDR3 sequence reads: CSVSPGTGGFDEQYF. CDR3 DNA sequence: TGCAGCGTCTCGCCCGGGACAGGGGGTTTCGACGAGCAGTACTTC.

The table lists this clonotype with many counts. CDR3: CASSFPIQYF. For the CDR3, the DNA is TGTGCCAGCAGTTTTCCTATTCAGTACTTC. The chain links TRBV27 to TRBJ2-4; no definite D call. The germline gives CDR1 MNHEY, CDR2 SMNVEV (reference sequence). There are 10 residues in the CDR3. The germline V and J ends were trimmed by 3 bases and 10 bases, with 4 bases remaining between them.

DNA for the CDR3: TGTGCCAGTAGCCTCAGGGGCCGAGGAAGCGGGACCCAGTACTTC. Its translation is CASSLRGRGSGTQYF. The chain joins TRBV19 to TRBJ2-5, with D perhaps matching TRBD1 (6 bases). The CDR3 is made up of 15 amino acids. V was pared by 6 bases and J by 7 bases, with 21 bases between. The V gene's germline CDR1 is LNHDA and CDR2 SQIVND (reference sequence).

DNA for the CDR3: TGTGCCAGCAGCTCAACTGGGAACACCGGGGAGCTGTTTTTT. Translated: CASSSTGNTGELFF. The rearrangement joins TRBV7-2 to TRBJ2-2; D call uncertain. V lost 4 bases, J lost 1 base, and 7 bases lay in between. CDR3 size: 14 residues. Germline V gene sequence: CDR1 SGHTA, CDR2 FQGNSA.

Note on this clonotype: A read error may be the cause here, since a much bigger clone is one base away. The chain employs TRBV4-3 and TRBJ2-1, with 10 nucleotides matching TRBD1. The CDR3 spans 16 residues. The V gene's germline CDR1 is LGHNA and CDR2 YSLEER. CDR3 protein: CASGQDLGQGSNEQFF. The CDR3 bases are TGCGCCAGCGGCCAAGATCTGGGACAGGGGAGCAATGAGCAGTTCTTC.

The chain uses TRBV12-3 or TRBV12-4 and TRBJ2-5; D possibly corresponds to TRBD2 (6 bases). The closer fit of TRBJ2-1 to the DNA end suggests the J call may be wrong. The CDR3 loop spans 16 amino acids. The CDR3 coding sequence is TGTGCCAGCAGTCTCCTTAGTGGGGGGACCGGCAGTGAGCAGTTCTTC. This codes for CASSLLSGGTGSEQFF.

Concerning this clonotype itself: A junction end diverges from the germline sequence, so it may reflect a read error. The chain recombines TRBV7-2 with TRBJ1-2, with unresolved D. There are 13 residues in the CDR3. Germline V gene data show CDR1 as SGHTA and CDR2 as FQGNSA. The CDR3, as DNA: TGTGCCAGCAGCTTCGACGGAGTCTATAGCTACACCTTC. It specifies CASSFDGVYSYTF.

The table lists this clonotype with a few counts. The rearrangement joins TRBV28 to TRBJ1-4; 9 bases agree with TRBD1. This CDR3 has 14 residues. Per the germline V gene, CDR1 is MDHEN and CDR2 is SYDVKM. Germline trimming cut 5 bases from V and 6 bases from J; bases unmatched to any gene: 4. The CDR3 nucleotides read TGTGCCAGCAGTCGGACAGGGGACTATGAAAAACTGTTTTTT. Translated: CASSRTGDYEKLFF.

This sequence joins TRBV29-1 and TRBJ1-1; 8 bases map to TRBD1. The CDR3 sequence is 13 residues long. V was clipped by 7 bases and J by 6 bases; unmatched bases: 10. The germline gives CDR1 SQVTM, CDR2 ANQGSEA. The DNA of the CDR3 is TGCAGCGGTTCAGGGGGCGGCGCGGCTGAAGCTTTCTTT. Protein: CSGSGGGAAEAFF. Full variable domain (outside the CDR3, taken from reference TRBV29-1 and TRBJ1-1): SAVISQKPSRDICQRGTSLTIQCQVDSQVTMMFWYRQQPGQSLTLIATANQGSEATYESGFVIDKFPISRPNLTFSTLTVSNMSPEDSSIYLCSGSGGGAAEAFFGQGTRLTVV.

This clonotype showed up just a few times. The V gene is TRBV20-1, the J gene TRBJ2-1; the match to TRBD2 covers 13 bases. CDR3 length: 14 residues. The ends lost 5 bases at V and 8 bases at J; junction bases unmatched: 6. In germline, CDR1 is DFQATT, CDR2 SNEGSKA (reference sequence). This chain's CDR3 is CSASGTSGIDEQFF. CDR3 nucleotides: TGCAGTGCTTCCGGGACTAGCGGGATCGATGAGCAGTTCTTC.

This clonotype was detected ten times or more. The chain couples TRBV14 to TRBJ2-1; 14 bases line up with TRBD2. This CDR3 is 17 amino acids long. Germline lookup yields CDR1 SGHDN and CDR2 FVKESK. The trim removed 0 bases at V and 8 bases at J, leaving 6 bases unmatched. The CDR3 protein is CASSQEGGLAGGYEQFF. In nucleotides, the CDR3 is TGTGCCAGCAGCCAAGAAGGAGGACTAGCGGGGGGATATGAGCAGTTCTTC.

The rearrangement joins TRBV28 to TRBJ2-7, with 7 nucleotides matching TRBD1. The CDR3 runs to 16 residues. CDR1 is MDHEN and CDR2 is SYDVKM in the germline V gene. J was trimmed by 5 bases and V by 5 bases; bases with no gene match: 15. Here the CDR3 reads CASSELRQGVKHEQYF. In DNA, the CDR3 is TGTGCCAGCAGTGAATTAAGACAGGGAGTAAAGCACGAGCAGTACTTC.

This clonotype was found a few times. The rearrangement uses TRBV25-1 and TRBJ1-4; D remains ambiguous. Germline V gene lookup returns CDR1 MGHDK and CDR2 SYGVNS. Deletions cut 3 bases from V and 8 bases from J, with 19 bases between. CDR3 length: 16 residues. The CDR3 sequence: CASSDRRAAVEEKLFF. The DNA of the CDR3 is TGTGCCAGCAGTGACCGCCGGGCTGCCGTGGAGGAAAAACTGTTTTTT.

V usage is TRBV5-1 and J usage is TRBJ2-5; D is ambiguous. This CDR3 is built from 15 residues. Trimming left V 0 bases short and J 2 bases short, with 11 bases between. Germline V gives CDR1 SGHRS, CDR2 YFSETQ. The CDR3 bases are TGCGCCAGCAGCTTGGTAGCCCAGTATCAAGAGACCCAGTACTTC. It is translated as CASSLVAQYQETQYF.

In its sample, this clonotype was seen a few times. This CDR3 reads CASSGYRGLSGELFF. CDR3 coding DNA: TGTGCCAGCAGCGGATACAGGGGTTTATCCGGGGAGCTGTTTTTT. This chain connects TRBV9 to TRBJ2-2, with 7 bases that match TRBD1. The CDR3 covers 15 residues. J was trimmed by 6 bases and V by 3 bases; bases with no gene match: 8. Germline loops: CDR1 SGDLS, CDR2 YYNGEE.

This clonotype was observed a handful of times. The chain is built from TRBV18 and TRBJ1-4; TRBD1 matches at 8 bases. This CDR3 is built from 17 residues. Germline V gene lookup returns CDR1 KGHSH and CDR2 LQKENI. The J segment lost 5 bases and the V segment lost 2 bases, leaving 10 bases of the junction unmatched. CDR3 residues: CASSPIWTGLKNEKLFF. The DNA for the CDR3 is TGTGCCAGCTCACCAATATGGACAGGGCTCAAGAATGAAAAACTGTTTTTT.

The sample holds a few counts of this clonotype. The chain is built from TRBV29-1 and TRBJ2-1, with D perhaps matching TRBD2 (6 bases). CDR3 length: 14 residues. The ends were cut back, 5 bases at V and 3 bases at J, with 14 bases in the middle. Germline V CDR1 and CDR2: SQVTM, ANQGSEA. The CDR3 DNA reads TGCAGCGTTCCCAGTAGCGGCAACTACAATGAGCAGTTCTTC. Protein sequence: CSVPSSGNYNEQFF.

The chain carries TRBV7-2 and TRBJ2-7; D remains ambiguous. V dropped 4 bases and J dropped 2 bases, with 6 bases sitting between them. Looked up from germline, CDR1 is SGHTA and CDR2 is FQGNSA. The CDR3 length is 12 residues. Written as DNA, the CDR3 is TGTGCCAGCAGCTCTTACACCTACGAGCAGTACTTC. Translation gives CASSSYTYEQYF.

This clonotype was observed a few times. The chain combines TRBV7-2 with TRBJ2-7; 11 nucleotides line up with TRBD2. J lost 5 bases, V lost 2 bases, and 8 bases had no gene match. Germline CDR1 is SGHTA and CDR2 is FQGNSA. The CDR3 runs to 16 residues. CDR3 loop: CASSLNWASGRNEQYF. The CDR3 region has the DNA TGTGCCAGCAGCTTAAATTGGGCTAGCGGGAGGAACGAGCAGTACTTC.

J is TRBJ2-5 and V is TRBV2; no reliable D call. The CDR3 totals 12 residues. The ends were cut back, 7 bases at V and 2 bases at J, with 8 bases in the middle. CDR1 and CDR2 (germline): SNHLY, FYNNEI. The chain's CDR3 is CASKEIQETQYF. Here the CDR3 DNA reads TGTGCCAGCAAGGAAATACAAGAGACCCAGTACTTC. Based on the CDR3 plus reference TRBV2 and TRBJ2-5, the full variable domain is EPEVTQTPSHQVTQMGQEVILRCVPISNHLYFYWYRQILGQKVEFLVSFYNNEISEKSEIFDDQFSVERPDGSNFTLKIRSTKLEDSAMYFCASKEIQETQYFGPGTRLLVL.

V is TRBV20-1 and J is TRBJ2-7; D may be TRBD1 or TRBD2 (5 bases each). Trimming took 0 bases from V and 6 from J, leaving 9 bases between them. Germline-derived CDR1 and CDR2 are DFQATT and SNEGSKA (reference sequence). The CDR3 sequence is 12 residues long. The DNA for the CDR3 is TGCAGTGCTAGAGAGTGGGACGTCGAGCAGTACTTC. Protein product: CSAREWDVEQYF.

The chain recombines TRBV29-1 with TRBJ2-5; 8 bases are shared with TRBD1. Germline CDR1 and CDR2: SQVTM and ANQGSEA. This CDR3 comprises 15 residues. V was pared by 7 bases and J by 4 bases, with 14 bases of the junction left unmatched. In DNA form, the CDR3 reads TGCAGCGCGAGGCTAGCCCTCAGGGGGCGAGAGACCCAGTACTTC. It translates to CSARLALRGRETQYF.

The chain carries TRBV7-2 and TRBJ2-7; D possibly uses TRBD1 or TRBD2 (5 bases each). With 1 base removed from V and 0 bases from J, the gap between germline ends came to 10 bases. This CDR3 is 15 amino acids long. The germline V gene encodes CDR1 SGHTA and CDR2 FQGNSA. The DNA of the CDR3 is TGTGCCAGCAGCTTAGGCCGGGACCACTCCTACGAGCAGTACTTC. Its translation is CASSLGRDHSYEQYF.

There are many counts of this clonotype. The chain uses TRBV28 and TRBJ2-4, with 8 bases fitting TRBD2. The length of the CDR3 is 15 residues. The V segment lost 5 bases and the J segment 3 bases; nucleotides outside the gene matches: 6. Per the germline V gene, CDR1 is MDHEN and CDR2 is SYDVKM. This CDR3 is CASSGSGAGKNIQYF. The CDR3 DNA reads TGTGCCAGCAGTGGTAGCGGGGCGGGCAAAAACATTCAGTACTTC.

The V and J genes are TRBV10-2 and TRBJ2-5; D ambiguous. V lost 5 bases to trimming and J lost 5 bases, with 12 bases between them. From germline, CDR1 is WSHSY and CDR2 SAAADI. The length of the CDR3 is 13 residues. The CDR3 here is CASSFSTWETQYF. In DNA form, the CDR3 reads TGCGCCAGCAGTTTCTCAACTTGGGAGACCCAGTACTTC.

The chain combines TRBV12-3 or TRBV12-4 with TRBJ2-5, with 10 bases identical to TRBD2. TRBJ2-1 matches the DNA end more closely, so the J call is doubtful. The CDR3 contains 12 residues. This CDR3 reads CASSQGLAEQFF. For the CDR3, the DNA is TGTGCCAGCAGTCAGGGACTAGCGGAGCAGTTCTTC.

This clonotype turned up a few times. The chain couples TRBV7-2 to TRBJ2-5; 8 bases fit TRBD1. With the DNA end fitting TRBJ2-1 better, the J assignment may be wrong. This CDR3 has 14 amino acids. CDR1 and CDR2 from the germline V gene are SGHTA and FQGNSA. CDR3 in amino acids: CASSSGQVLNEQFF. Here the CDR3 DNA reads TGTGCCAGCAGCTCGGGACAGGTATTGAATGAGCAGTTCTTC.

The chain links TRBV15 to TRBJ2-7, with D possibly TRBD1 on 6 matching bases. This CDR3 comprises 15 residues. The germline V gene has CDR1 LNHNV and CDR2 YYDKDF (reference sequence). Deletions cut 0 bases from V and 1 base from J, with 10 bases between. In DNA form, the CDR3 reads TGTGCCACCAGCAGAGAGGTAGGGGGATCCTACGAGCAGTACTTC. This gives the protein CATSREVGGSYEQYF.

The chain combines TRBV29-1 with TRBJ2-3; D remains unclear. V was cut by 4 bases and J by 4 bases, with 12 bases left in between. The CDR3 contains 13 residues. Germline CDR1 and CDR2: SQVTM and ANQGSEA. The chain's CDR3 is CSVVEFGPDTQYF. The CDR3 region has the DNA TGCAGCGTTGTGGAATTTGGGCCAGATACGCAGTATTTT.

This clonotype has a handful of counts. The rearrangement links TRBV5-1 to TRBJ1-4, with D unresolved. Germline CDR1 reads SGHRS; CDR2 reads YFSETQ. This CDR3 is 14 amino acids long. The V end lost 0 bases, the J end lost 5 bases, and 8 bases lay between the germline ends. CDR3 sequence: CASSLGNENEKLFF. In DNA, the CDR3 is TGCGCCAGCAGCTTGGGCAACGAGAATGAAAAACTGTTTTTT. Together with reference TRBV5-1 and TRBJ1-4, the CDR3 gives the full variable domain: KAGVTQTPRYLIKTRGQQVTLSCSPISGHRSVSWYQQTPGQGLQFLFEYFSETQRNKGNFPGRFSGRQFSNSRSEMNVSTLELGDSALYLCASSLGNENEKLFFGSGTQLSVL.

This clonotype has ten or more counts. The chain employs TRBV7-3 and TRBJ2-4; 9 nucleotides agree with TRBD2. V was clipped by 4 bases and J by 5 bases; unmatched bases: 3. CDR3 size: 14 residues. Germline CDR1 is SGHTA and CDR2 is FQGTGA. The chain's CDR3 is CASSSGLAENIQYF. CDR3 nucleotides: TGTGCCAGCAGCTCGGGACTAGCTGAAAACATTCAGTACTTC.

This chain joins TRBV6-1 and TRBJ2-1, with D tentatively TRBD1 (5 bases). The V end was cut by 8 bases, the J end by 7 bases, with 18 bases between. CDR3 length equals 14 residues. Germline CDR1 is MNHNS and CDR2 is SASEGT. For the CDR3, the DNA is TGTGCCAGCTGTAACTATCAGGGTTCTAATGAGCAGTTCTTC. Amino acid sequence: CASCNYQGSNEQFF.